The TCR beta chain under discussion was sequenced for a study of T cells after posttransplantation cyclophosphamide. General study findings and limits: Later blood repertoires were often dominated by clones from the donor CD8+ memory compartment. Blood and skin or GI T cell repertoires showed limited TRB overlap.

Clones were sequenced by immunoSEQ multiplex PCR, and TCRdb holds only the in-frame ones, with some missing. The sample shows 40,000 to 55,000 clones, none of them appearing just once. Trimming took 4 bases from V and 0 from J; bases not matched to a gene: 7. Germline loops: CDR1 SGHRS, CDR2 YFSETQ. This CDR3 is built from 17 residues. There are many counts of this clone. Its antigen is undetermined. The J gene is TRBJ2-1, the V gene TRBV5-1; 10 nucleotides match TRBD1. The receptor comes from a man between 40 and 49 years old in good health, CMV-negative, and a related stem cell transplant donor. The sample comprised PBMCs. CDR3 nucleotide sequence: TGCGCCAGCAGCCCGACCGGGACAGGGGTCTCCTACAATGAGCAGTTCTTC. It encodes CASSPTGTGVSYNEQFF.